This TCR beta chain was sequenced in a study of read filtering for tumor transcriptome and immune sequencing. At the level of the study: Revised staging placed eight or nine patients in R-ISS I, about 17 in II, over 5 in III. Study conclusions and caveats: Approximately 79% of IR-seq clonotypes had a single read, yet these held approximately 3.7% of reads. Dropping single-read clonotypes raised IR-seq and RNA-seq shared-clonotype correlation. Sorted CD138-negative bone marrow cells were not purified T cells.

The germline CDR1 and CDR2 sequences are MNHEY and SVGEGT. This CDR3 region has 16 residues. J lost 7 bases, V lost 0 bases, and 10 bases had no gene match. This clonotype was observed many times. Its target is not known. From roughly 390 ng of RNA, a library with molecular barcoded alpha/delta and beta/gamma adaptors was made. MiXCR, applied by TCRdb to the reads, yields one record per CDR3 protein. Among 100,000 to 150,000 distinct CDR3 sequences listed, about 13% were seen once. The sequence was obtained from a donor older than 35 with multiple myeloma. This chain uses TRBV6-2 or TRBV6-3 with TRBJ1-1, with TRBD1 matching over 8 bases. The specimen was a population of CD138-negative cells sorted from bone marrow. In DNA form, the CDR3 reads TGTGCCAGCAGTTACTCGCCCGGGACAGGATACATTGAAGCTTTCTTT. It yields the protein CASSYSPGTGYIEAFF.